This T cell receptor beta chain is drawn from a study of T cell clones after liver transplantation. Across the whole study: A pre-transplant mixed lymphocyte reaction with TCRbeta sequencing defined graft-donor-reactive clones followed in post-transplant blood. Standard immunosuppression, with no induction, continued until 12-24 months after transplant.

Germline V CDR1 and CDR2: ENHRY, SYGVKD. This CDR3 has 18 amino acids. J gave up 1 base and V 7 bases, and 12 bases lay outside the gene matches. Whole-study findings and limits: Low donor cell numbers restricted donor-reactive repertoire measurement in a couple of subjects.

Thawed unstimulated PBMCs were FACS-sorted by CD3, CD4 and CD8 into two populations. Sequencing was performed with immunoSEQ multiplex PCR; in TCRdb, only in-frame clones are kept and a portion is missing. The table includes approximately 65,000 clones, around 92% detected once. With regard to this clone: Its antigen is not known.

The sequence was collected from a human patient who received a liver transplant. Some T cells may arise from the graft donor. The chain combines TRBV10-3 with TRBJ2-7; 14 bases map to TRBD2. The starting material was CD4+ T cells from blood, obtained less than 28 months after liver transplant. The CDR3: CAITRSGTSGSGSYEQYF. In nucleotides, the CDR3 is TGTGCCATCACCCGGTCGGGGACTAGCGGGAGCGGATCCTACGAGCAGTACTTC.